This T cell receptor beta chain was sequenced for a study of T-cell reconstitution after alpha-beta-depleted transplantation in children. The sample holds many counts of this clonotype. Its antigen is unknown. Per germline, CDR1 DFQATT and CDR2 SNEGSKA (reference sequence). This CDR3 has 14 residues. Trimming removed 5 bases at V and 0 bases at J, with 13 bases between. Study-wide findings and caveats: Some patients owed their high day-60 TCRbeta diversity to surviving recipient T cells and thymic progenitors. After transplant, at about two months, alpha-beta T cells were reportedly derived from several hundred expanded graft clones. T-cell counts and diversity at one year following transplant were attributed mainly to newly produced T cells.

The TCRbeta library incorporated unique molecular identifiers. In TCRdb, the PCR reads were re-called with MiXCR into one record per CDR3 protein. The profile shows approximately 630,000 distinct CDR3 sequences, roughly 14% of them singletons. Sequenced material: PBMCs, taken before TCRalphabeta/CD19-depleted stem cell transplant. The sequence was obtained from a girl between 2 and 10 years old with congenital amegakaryocytic thrombocytopenia, due to receive a stem cell transplant. This chain links TRBV20-1 with TRBJ1-1; D is undetermined. The CDR3 bases are TGCAGTGCTTCCCCTCCCCGGTTGAACACTGAAGCTTTCTTT. Translated, it gives CSASPPRLNTEAFF.